Reported below is one T cell receptor beta chain. Trimming cost V 5 bases and J 8 bases; bases outside gene matches: 16. The CDR3 has 17 residues. The germline V gene has CDR1 SGHVS and CDR2 FQNEAQ. In TCRdb, the reads were re-called with MiXCR into one record per CDR3 protein. This repertoire shows about 150,000 distinct CDR3 sequences, roughly 18% found once; its top ten account for under 20%. This specimen belongs to a study of T cell repertoires in cytomegalovirus infection. Sequencing was done on a sample of CD8+ T cells from PBMCs. The chain joins TRBV7-8 to TRBJ2-1; 9 nucleotides align to TRBD2. The TCR originated in a human donor in good health (CMV status not recorded). Some clones in this sample may be carry-over from other donors' samples. CDR3 nucleotides: TGTGCCAGCAGCCCGCGCGGCGGTCGGAAGCGGGGGGATGAGCAGTTCTTC. The encoded protein is CASSPRGGRKRGDEQFF.